This T cell receptor (beta chain) was recovered during a study of blood T cell repertoires in COVID-19. Study-level background: Collection of acute and convalescent COVID-19 samples took place in the United States, Italy and Spain. Sample material is recorded as cDNA or gDNA derived from T cells, B-cell-depleted T cells, or PBMCs.

Germline-derived CDR1 and CDR2 are LGHDT and YNNKEL (reference sequence). CDR3 length: 14 residues. The ends lost 4 bases at V and 8 bases at J; junction bases unmatched: 8. How the authors handled the data: Reference gene primers were amplified, and this amplification served to estimate nucleated cell counts. Repertoires were generated with immunoSEQ multiplex PCR, while TCRdb's copy carries only in-frame clones and drops some. V, J and clone size are taken as reported in that table, and D and trimming were inferred from the DNA itself. The data show under 300,000 clones, more than 75% seen once. V gene TRBV3-1 (or the pseudogene TRBV3-2) combines with J gene TRBJ2-4, with 7 bases matching TRBD2. Sequenced material: peripheral blood. This TCR came from an older woman with active or convalescent COVID-19. CDR3 sequence: CASSPVSRGDIQYF. The DNA of the CDR3 is TGTGCCAGCAGCCCCGTCTCACGGGGGGACATTCAGTACTTC.